Sequencing of this T cell receptor beta chain was carried out in a study of blood T cell repertoires in COVID-19. Turning to the study itself: The study drew acute and convalescent COVID-19 samples from the United States, Italy and Spain.

Authors' data handling: Counts of nucleated cells, estimated from reference gene primer amplification, were obtained. Clones were sequenced by immunoSEQ multiplex PCR, and TCRdb holds only the in-frame ones, with some missing. Clone size and V and J calls were adopted from that table, with D and trimming inferred from the DNA. The table has around 300,000 clones, approximately 89% seen once. Germline values: CDR1 SGHRS, CDR2 YFSETQ. The CDR3 has 16 amino acids. V was clipped by 3 bases and J by 0 bases, with 13 bases between them. While infection was still active, Seattle patients were enrolled and then followed longitudinally.

The sequenced material came from peripheral blood. V and J are TRBV5-1 and TRBJ2-1; the D gene is possibly TRBD1 (7 bases). The source of this sequence is a young woman with COVID-19, enrolled during active disease. CDR3 amino acids: CASSSTGDFSYNEQFF. The CDR3 DNA reads TGCGCCAGCAGCTCCACAGGGGACTTCTCCTACAATGAGCAGTTCTTC.